What follows describes a single TCR beta chain. The antigen is undetermined. The repertoire was sequenced with immunoSEQ multiplex PCR; TCRdb's copy has only in-frame clones and lacks some. Found here are 160,000 or so clones, around nine tenths of them singletons; the top ten hold approximately 2.5%. The sample belongs to a study of cytomegalovirus exposure and HLA in healthy donors. Findings of the study overall: Overall, 164 TCR beta chains were annotated as cytomegalovirus-associated. Three CMV-associated chains proved CMV antigen-specific in vitro.

This TCR derives from a man aged 18-30 years in good health and CMV-seropositive. Sequenced input: PBMCs.

CDR3 nucleotide sequence: TGTGCCACCAGCACGCACGGGTCGCCGCTTAACTATGGCTACACCTTC. It is translated as CATSTHGSPLNYGYTF. The chain combines TRBV15 with TRBJ1-2; no clear D gene. Trimming pared 4 bases from V and 1 base from J, leaving 16 bases between. This CDR3 has 16 amino acids. CDR1 LNHNV and CDR2 YYDKDF come from the germline V gene (reference sequence).